This T cell receptor (beta chain) was sequenced in a study of shared clonotypes between healthy human individuals. Germline-derived CDR1 and CDR2 are DFQATT and SNEGSKA (reference sequence). This CDR3 comprises 11 residues. V was pared by 5 bases and J by 8 bases, with 5 bases of the junction left unmatched. Using immunoSEQ multiplex PCR, the repertoire was profiled, and TCRdb retains in-frame clones only, with some absent. The sample consists of around 600,000 clones, roughly 95% of them appearing once. CD45RO negativity and positive selection for CCR7 defined naive CD8 cells, a population that excluded terminally differentiated effector memory CD45RA+ cells.

The sequenced sample was naive CD8+ T cells sorted from blood. This rearrangement joins TRBV20-1 to TRBJ1-2, with 7 nucleotides matching TRBD1. This receptor was obtained from a woman aged 30 to 39 in good health. This chain's CDR3 is CSAGQGDGYTF. DNA for the CDR3: TGCAGTGCTGGTCAGGGGGACGGCTACACCTTC.